The 30 T cell receptor beta chains below were found in one sample sequenced in a study of blood T cells in healthy people across ages. Next came a second PCR, run for about 7 to 12 cycles, which used a sample-barcoded 5' primer along with a J-beta primer mix. TCRdb re-called the 5' RACE reads with MiXCR, one entry per CDR3 protein. This repertoire shows about 1.7 million distinct CDR3 sequences, roughly 27% found once; its top ten account for 7.7%. Specimen: blood. Receptors originate from a woman in her twenties or thirties in good health.

The CDR3 loop reads CASSINSGATEAFF. The CDR3 DNA sequence: TGTGCCAGCAGCATTAATAGCGGGGCCACTGAAGCTTTCTTT. This chain connects TRBV7-6 to TRBJ1-1, with D perhaps TRBD1 (5 bases). Germline values: CDR1 SGHVS, CDR2 FNYEAQ. The CDR3 totals 14 residues. With 5 bases removed from V and 4 bases from J, the gap between germline ends came to 14 bases.

The chain uses TRBV10-3 and TRBJ2-1; D perhaps matches TRBD2 (7 bases). V was shortened by 6 bases and J by 7 bases, with 22 bases between the two germline ends. In germline, CDR1 is ENHRY, CDR2 SYGVKD. This CDR3 spans 16 amino acids. CDR3: CAISTIMGLTGNEQFF. CDR3 coding DNA: TGTGCCATCAGCACCATAATGGGACTAACAGGGAATGAGCAGTTCTTC.

The chain couples TRBV6-1 to TRBJ1-6; D gene unclear. With 8 bases removed from V and 10 bases from J, the gap between germline ends came to 12 bases. Germline V gene data show CDR1 as MNHNS and CDR2 as SASEGT. CDR3 size: 12 residues. The chain's CDR3 is CASDSNLSPLHF. CDR3 bases: TGTGCCAGCGACTCTAATTTGTCACCCCTCCACTTT.

V gene TRBV19 combines with J gene TRBJ2-1, with D perhaps TRBD2 (5 bases). The CDR3 length is 15 residues. Germline V CDR1 and CDR2: LNHDA, SQIVND (reference sequence). V lost 5 bases and J lost 6, with 17 bases in between. CDR3 in amino acids: CASSWAQPGSNEQFF. CDR3 in DNA: TGTGCCAGTAGTTGGGCTCAACCGGGAAGCAATGAGCAGTTCTTC.

In this sample, this clonotype turned up many times. The genes are TRBV20-1 and TRBJ2-7, with D perhaps TRBD1 (5 bases). The CDR3 length is 12 residues. V gave up 3 bases and J gave up 2 bases, with 8 bases separating them. The germline V gene encodes CDR1 DFQATT and CDR2 SNEGSKA (reference sequence). CDR3 region: CSASAGTYEQYF. The CDR3 DNA reads as TGCAGTGCTAGTGCAGGGACCTACGAGCAGTACTTC.

A few counts support this clonotype. This chain joins TRBV6-6 and TRBJ2-7, with TRBD1 matching over 10 bases. From germline, CDR1 is MNHNY and CDR2 SVGAGI (reference sequence). Unmatched junction bases numbered 3, after V lost 7 bases and J lost 6 bases. The CDR3 runs 12 residues. This CDR3 is CASTRDRGEQYF. In DNA form, the CDR3 reads TGTGCCAGCACCCGGGACAGGGGCGAGCAGTACTTC.

This clonotype was counted ten times or more. The chain has TRBV27 and TRBJ2-7; 8 bases fit TRBD1. The CDR3 is made up of 16 amino acids. V trimming: 0 bases; J trimming: 7 bases; junction bases outside the gene matches: 11. Per germline, CDR1 MNHEY and CDR2 SMNVEV (reference sequence). The chain's CDR3 is CASSLSVQGGAGEQYF. CDR3 nucleotide sequence: TGTGCCAGCAGTTTATCCGTACAGGGGGGCGCGGGAGAGCAGTACTTC.

The gene calls are TRBV7-2 and TRBJ2-2; perhaps TRBD1 as D (5 bases). The CDR3 has 15 amino acids. Trimming took off 5 bases at V and 7 bases at J, with 17 bases between the two ends. CDR1 and CDR2 from the germline V gene are SGHTA and FQGNSA. CDR3 in amino acids: CASSPLGAAGGELFF. CDR3 DNA: TGTGCCAGCAGCCCGCTAGGGGCCGCCGGCGGGGAGCTGTTTTTT.

Concerning this clonotype itself: Mismatch with germline at one junction end may stem from a read error. The CDR3 reads CASSQEARGAIGELVF. CDR3 nucleotides: TGCGCCAGCAGCCAAGAAGCCAGGGGGGCTATCGGGGAGCTGGTTTTT. This chain connects TRBV4-3 to TRBJ2-2, with D perhaps TRBD1 (7 bases). Germline CDR1 and CDR2: LGHNA and YSLEER. CDR3 size: 16 residues.

This clonotype has at least ten counts. The chain couples TRBV28 to TRBJ2-7; possible D gene TRBD2, 5 bases. Trimming took off 7 bases at V and 6 bases at J, with 10 bases between the two ends. CDR1 and CDR2 (germline): MDHEN, SYDVKM. This CDR3 comprises 11 residues. The CDR3 spells CASKWGVEQYF. In DNA, the CDR3 is TGTGCCAGCAAGTGGGGAGTCGAGCAGTACTTC. Filled out from reference TRBV28 and TRBJ2-7, the complete variable domain reads DVKVTQSSRYLVKRTGEKVFLECVQDMDHENMFWYRQDPGLGLRLIYFSYDVKMKEKGDIPEGYSVSREKKERFSLILESASTNQTSMYLCASKWGVEQYFGPGTRLTVT.

The chain has TRBV20-1 and TRBJ2-7; the match to TRBD2 covers 7 bases. Germline V gene sequence: CDR1 DFQATT, CDR2 SNEGSKA (reference sequence). This CDR3 is 16 amino acids long. V lost 3 bases to trimming and J lost 7 bases; unmatched junction nucleotides: 18. In DNA, the CDR3 is TGCAGTGCTAGGGGACTAATCGGGACGGCACACAATGAGCAGTACTTC. This encodes CSARGLIGTAHNEQYF.

This clonotype was counted a few times. The rearrangement joins TRBV6-2 or TRBV6-3 to TRBJ1-4, with 8 bases aligning to TRBD1. V lost 4 bases and J lost 8; bases outside the gene matches: 12. The V gene's germline CDR1 is MNHEY and CDR2 SVGEGT. The CDR3 consists of 16 residues. CDR3 residues: CASSLPADRVYEKLFF. The DNA of the CDR3 is TGTGCCAGCAGTTTGCCCGCGGACAGGGTCTACGAAAAACTGTTTTTT.

The CDR3 DNA is TGTGCCAGCAGCTTAGATGGTGCGGGAGGGTACAATGAGCAGTTCTTC. Protein sequence: CASSLDGAGGYNEQFF. The chain recombines TRBV7-9 with TRBJ2-1; 9 nucleotides match TRBD2. Germline CDR1 is SEHNR and CDR2 is FQNEAQ (reference sequence). This CDR3 is built from 16 residues. Trimming cost V 1 base and J 4 bases; bases outside gene matches: 5.

V is TRBV13 and J is TRBJ1-2, with D hard to call. Germline CDR1 PRHDT, CDR2 FYEKMQ (reference sequence). The CDR3 spans 13 residues. Trimming took off 5 bases at V and 10 bases at J, with 17 bases between the two ends. The CDR3 loop reads CASSPREKDDYTF. The CDR3 DNA follows: TGTGCCAGCAGCCCCCGGGAGAAGGATGACTACACCTTC.

The CDR3 DNA is TGTGCCAGCAGTTTCGGGACAGGGGTAAATGGCACTGAAGCTTTCTTT. It encodes CASSFGTGVNGTEAFF. This chain links TRBV28 with TRBJ1-1, with TRBD1 matching 10 bases. V was pared by 3 bases and J by 4 bases, with 8 bases of the junction left unmatched. Germline CDR1 is MDHEN and CDR2 is SYDVKM. CDR3 length equals 16 residues.

In its sample, this clonotype was seen many times. The chain joins TRBV6-1 to TRBJ2-7, with D perhaps TRBD2 (5 bases). Trimming stripped 8 bases from V and 0 bases from J, with 8 bases between. The CDR3 contains 12 residues. Germline V gene lookup returns CDR1 MNHNS and CDR2 SASEGT. Here the CDR3 DNA reads TGTGCCAGCGATCGGGACTCCTACGAGCAGTACTTC. It yields the protein CASDRDSYEQYF.

At least ten counts were recorded for this clonotype. J is TRBJ2-1 and V is TRBV20-1; 7 nucleotides align to TRBD2. V gave up 3 bases and J gave up 4 bases; unmatched junction bases: 6. This CDR3 has 14 residues. Per the germline V gene, CDR1 is DFQATT and CDR2 is SNEGSKA (reference sequence). The CDR3 sequence: CSARGRERYNEQFF. CDR3 sequence (DNA): TGCAGTGCTAGGGGGAGGGAGAGGTACAATGAGCAGTTCTTC.

This clonotype showed up many times. The chain employs TRBV10-3 and TRBJ2-1, with D possibly TRBD1 on 6 matching bases. This CDR3 region has 17 residues. V was pared by 0 bases and J by 3 bases, with 15 bases between. In germline, CDR1 is ENHRY, CDR2 SYGVKD. CDR3 nucleotide sequence: TGTGCCATCAGTGAGTCGTTGGGGGCTGCCAACTACAATGAGCAGTTCTTC. Amino acids: CAISESLGAANYNEQFF.

This clonotype was recorded many times. The chain combines TRBV12-3 or TRBV12-4 with TRBJ2-6; D tentatively fits TRBD1 or TRBD2 (5 bases each). The CDR3 totals 15 residues. V gave up 8 bases and J gave up 0 bases, with 11 bases separating them. CDR3 nucleotide sequence: TGTGCCAGCTATACTGGGGGCTCTGGGGCCAACGTCCTGACTTTC. It encodes CASYTGGSGANVLTF.

This clonotype was picked up a small number of times. The chain recombines TRBV20-1 with TRBJ2-7, with 7 bases lining up with TRBD2. This CDR3 region has 16 residues. The germline CDR1 and CDR2 sequences are DFQATT and SNEGSKA (reference sequence). With 3 bases clipped from V and 1 base from J, the junction kept 12 bases outside the gene matches. As DNA, the CDR3 is TGCAGTGCTAGTCCCTCCGGGACTAACTTTTCCTACGAGCAGTACTTC. Its protein product is CSASPSGTNFSYEQYF.

The gene calls are TRBV20-1 and TRBJ1-2, with D tentatively TRBD1 (6 bases). The CDR3 loop spans 12 amino acids. Germline V gives CDR1 DFQATT, CDR2 SNEGSKA (reference sequence). The V end lost 3 bases, the J end lost 3 bases, and 8 bases lay between the germline ends. In nucleotides, the CDR3 is TGCAGTGCTAGGGACAGTCACTATGGCTACACCTTC. It is translated as CSARDSHYGYTF.

In its sample, this clonotype was seen many times. The CDR3 nucleotides are TGCAGTGCTAGAGGCGGGGGAGGTTACGAGCAGTACTTC. Translating it yields CSARGGGGYEQYF. V gene TRBV20-1 combines with J gene TRBJ2-7; TRBD2 agrees at 7 bases. Unmatched junction bases numbered 4, after V lost 1 base and J lost 4 bases. The CDR3 is 13 amino acids. The V gene's germline CDR1 is DFQATT and CDR2 SNEGSKA (reference sequence).

This chain links TRBV9 with TRBJ2-3, with 7 bases aligning to TRBD2. Trimming at V came to 4 bases and at J to 2 bases, leaving 13 bases not matched to a gene. This CDR3 has 17 residues. Germline V gives CDR1 SGDLS, CDR2 YYNGEE. DNA for the CDR3: TGTGCCAGCAGCTACGGGGCTAGCGGTTACTCCACAGATACGCAGTATTTT. It encodes CASSYGASGYSTDTQYF. Combining the CDR3 with reference TRBV9 and TRBJ2-3 gives the whole variable domain DSGVTQTPKHLITATGQRVTLRCSPRSGDLSVYWYQQSLDQGLQFLIQYYNGEERAKGNILERFSAQQFPDLHSELNLSSLELGDSALYFCASSYGASGYSTDTQYFGPGTRLTVL.

This clonotype came up a few times. The V and J genes are TRBV28 and TRBJ2-7, with TRBD1 as a possible D gene (7 bases). CDR1 and CDR2 (germline): MDHEN, SYDVKM. There are 14 residues in the CDR3. Trimming shortened V by 4 bases and J by 6 bases, and 16 bases separated the two germline ends. The CDR3 sequence: CASSSGDSRLEQYF. The CDR3 coding sequence is TGTGCCAGCAGTTCGGGGGACAGCAGACTCGAGCAGTACTTC.

The chain combines TRBV12-5 with TRBJ1-2, with D maybe TRBD1 (6 bases). The CDR3 extends over 13 amino acids. V was shortened by 0 bases and J by 10 bases, with 12 bases between the two germline ends. The germline V gene encodes CDR1 LGHNT and CDR2 FRNRAP. The chain's CDR3 is CASGLVTGNDYTF. The CDR3 DNA reads TGTGCTAGTGGTTTGGTAACAGGGAACGACTACACCTTC.

This clonotype was seen many times. The V gene is TRBV27, the J gene TRBJ2-5; D ambiguous. This CDR3 has 13 residues. Trimming cost V 5 bases and J 4 bases, with 11 bases left between them. Germline V lookup: CDR1 MNHEY, CDR2 SMNVEV (reference sequence). In DNA form, the CDR3 reads TGTGCCAGCAGTCCCCGGGTAGCAGAGACCCAGTACTTC. It translates to CASSPRVAETQYF.

In its sample, this clonotype was seen a few times. The chain recombines TRBV27 with TRBJ2-3; D gene unclear. Germline CDR1 reads MNHEY; CDR2 reads SMNVEV (reference sequence). Trimming took 6 bases from V and 4 from J, leaving 14 bases between them. CDR3 size: 14 residues. The CDR3 sequence is CASRLGSWSDTQYF. DNA of the CDR3: TGTGCCAGCAGGCTGGGTAGCTGGTCAGATACGCAGTATTTT.

The chain couples TRBV10-1 to TRBJ2-5; 13 bases align to TRBD2. The CDR3 contains 15 residues. J lost 4 bases, V lost 2 bases, and 1 base had no gene match. Germline V CDR1 and CDR2: WNHNN, SYGVQD (reference sequence). CDR3 in amino acids: CASSETSGGGETQYF. The CDR3 nucleotides are TGCGCCAGCAGTGAGACTAGCGGGGGGGGAGAGACCCAGTACTTC.

This rearrangement joins TRBV12-3 or TRBV12-4 to TRBJ1-5, with unresolved D. The CDR3 covers 14 residues. Trimming pared 2 bases from V and 5 bases from J, leaving 10 bases between. The CDR3 DNA sequence: TGTGCCAGCAGTTTAAGGTCGGAGTATCAGCCCCAGCATTTT. Amino acids: CASSLRSEYQPQHF.

This clonotype was seen more than once but under ten times. V is TRBV12-3 or TRBV12-4 and J is TRBJ2-6; D is uncertain. CDR3 length: 18 residues. The ends were cut back, 3 bases at V and 3 bases at J, with 18 bases in the middle. This chain's CDR3 is CASSFSRTTLVGANVLTF. CDR3 nucleotides: TGTGCCAGCAGTTTTTCGAGGACCACCCTAGTTGGGGCCAACGTCCTGACTTTC.